The rows below give T cell receptor beta chains drawn from one sample of a study of blood T cells in healthy people across ages. TCRdb reprocessed the 5' RACE reads with MiXCR, giving one entry per CDR3 protein. The table has about 930,000 distinct CDR3 sequences, almost 30% seen once. A further study also used this sample, focusing on T cells of mothers and their children.

Sample: blood. The receptors were gathered from a woman aged 40 to 55 in good health. Each CDR3 is given with its conserved first and last residue. A D gene is named only where the DNA matches it firmly. Only some rows state a clone size, as once, few, many or a class for expanded clones.

cdr3_nt cdr3_aa v_call clone_size cdr3_length d_call j_call
TGTGCCAGCAGCCAGAAGGACAGGGAAAAGGGTGGCTACACCTTC CASSQKDREKGGYTF TRBV4-2 few 15 TRBD1 TRBJ1-2
TGCAGCGTCAGGGGAAGGGGAACTAATGAAAAACTGTTTTTT CSVRGRGTNEKLFF TRBV29-1 . 14 . TRBJ1-4
TGTGCCAGCAGCTTATCCGTTAGGACAGTGGAGACCCAGTACTTC CASSLSVRTVETQYF TRBV7-2 few 15 . TRBJ2-5
TGCGCCAGCAGCCAAGATCCCGGACAGGGAGGCTATGGCTACACCTTC CASSQDPGQGGYGYTF TRBV4-1 few 16 TRBD1 TRBJ1-2
TGTGCCAGCAGTGAAGAAGGGAAAGACTACAATGAGCAGTTCTTC CASSEEGKDYNEQFF TRBV6-1 many 15 . TRBJ2-1
TGTGCCACCAGCAGACAGGACGGTGAAGCTTTCTTT CATSRQDGEAFF TRBV15 . 12 . TRBJ1-1
TGTGCCAGCAGTTTAGCGGGACTAGCGGGGGGGGGTAGCACAGATACGCAGTATTTT CASSLAGLAGGGSTDTQYF TRBV28 . 19 TRBD2 TRBJ2-3
TGTGCCAGCAGTTCCTGGGGGGAGGGAGGATCCTACGAGCAGTACTTC CASSSWGEGGSYEQYF TRBV6-5 many 16 TRBD2 TRBJ2-7
TGTGCCAGCAGCTCCTTGAGGGGGCAGTTCTTC CASSSLRGQFF TRBV12-3/TRBV12-4 . 11 . TRBJ2-1
TGTGCCAGCAGAAAGGGGAGTAAAGCGGGAGATACGCAGTATTTT CASRKGSKAGDTQYF TRBV3-1 few 15 . TRBJ2-3
TGTGCCAGCAGCCAAGGTTTCGTACAACTCACAGATACGCAGTATTTT CASSQGFVQLTDTQYF TRBV3-1 few 16 . TRBJ2-3
TGCAGTGCCCCTCCCCGCAGGGGTCCCCGAAGTACCGAAGCTTTCTTT CSAPPRRGPRSTEAFF TRBV20-1 . 16 . TRBJ1-1
TGTGCCATCAGCCAACAGGGGGCGAGCTCTGGAAACACCATATATTTT CAISQQGASSGNTIYF TRBV10-3 . 16 TRBD1 TRBJ1-3
TGTGCCATCAGTGAGGCGGCTAGCCGGGAGACCCAGTACTTC CAISEAASRETQYF TRBV10-3 many 14 . TRBJ2-5
TGTGCCAGCAGTGAAGCGGAGGTAGTTGAAGCTTTCTTT CASSEAEVVEAFF TRBV6-1 once 13 . TRBJ1-1
TGCGCCAGCAGCTTGGGAGTACTAGCGGGGGGGAACAATGAGCAGTTCTTC CASSLGVLAGGNNEQFF TRBV5-1 . 17 TRBD2 TRBJ2-1
TGCGCCAGCAGCTTGGGACAATCAGGCGGCTACACCTTC CASSLGQSGGYTF TRBV5-1 . 13 . TRBJ1-2
TGTGCCAGCAGTCAAACCCGGACAGGGGAGGTGGGTGAGCAGTTCTTC CASSQTRTGEVGEQFF TRBV25-1 few 16 TRBD1 TRBJ2-1
TGTGCCAGCAGCAAAGAACAGGGGCTATACACCGGGGAGCTGTTTTTT CASSKEQGLYTGELFF TRBV7-9 . 16 TRBD1 TRBJ2-2
TGTGCCAGCAGTTTTAGCGGGGGGCGGGACGAGCAGTACTTC CASSFSGGRDEQYF TRBV12-3/TRBV12-4 . 14 TRBD2 TRBJ2-7
TGTGCCAGCTCACCACCGGGGGCAGGGGGGCAGCCCCAGCATTTT CASSPPGAGGQPQHF TRBV18 few 15 TRBD1 TRBJ1-5
TGCGCCAGCAGCCAAGATGCAGCTAACACTGAAGCTTTCTTT CASSQDAANTEAFF TRBV4-3 . 14 . TRBJ1-1
TGTGCCAGCGGCTTAGGGCATCGAGTGGGCAATCAGCCCCAGCATTTT CASGLGHRVGNQPQHF TRBV7-9 once 16 . TRBJ1-5
TGCGCCAGCAGCCCCCTCCGCAAGGAGGGCAAAAACATTCAGTACTTC CASSPLRKEGKNIQYF TRBV4-1 few 16 . TRBJ2-4
TGTGCCAGCAGGCCCGGGACAGCTTCTGGAAACGCCGTATATTTT CASRPGTASGNAVYF TRBV2 . 15 TRBD1 TRBJ1-3
TGTGCCAGCAGTTACGGGGGGACAGCACTAACCTATGGCTACACCTTC CASSYGGTALTYGYTF TRBV6-6 once 16 TRBD1 TRBJ1-2
TGTGCCAGCAGCGTAGCTGGGACTAGCGGCTACGAGCAGTACTTC CASSVAGTSGYEQYF TRBV9 . 15 TRBD2 TRBJ2-7
TGTGCCAGCCGGCGAGGGCAGGGCGACACCGGGGAGCTGTTTTTT CASRRGQGDTGELFF TRBV11-3 few 15 . TRBJ2-2
TGTGCCAGCAGTGACGGGACTAACACCGGGGAGCTGTTTTTT CASSDGTNTGELFF TRBV6-4 many 14 . TRBJ2-2
TGTGCCAGCAGCCGGAGAGCGGGAAACACTGAAGCTTTCTTT CASSRRAGNTEAFF TRBV11-2 once 14 . TRBJ1-1
TGTGCCAGCAGCTTAGCCGGACAAGGGGACTATCTGGTAGCCGGGGAGCTGTTTTTT CASSLAGQGDYLVAGELFF TRBV7-8 few 19 TRBD2 TRBJ2-2
TGTGCCAGCACCCTACTAGCGGATACGCAGTATTTT CASTLLADTQYF TRBV7-9 many 12 TRBD2 TRBJ2-3
TGTGCCAGCAGCTCATTCGGGGGAGGAGAGACCCAGTACTTC CASSSFGGGETQYF TRBV7-3 many 14 . TRBJ2-5
TGTGCCAGCAGTTACTCAGACATTGGCAGGCGTAGCTACACCTTC CASSYSDIGRRSYTF TRBV6-5 . 15 . TRBJ1-2
TGTGCCAGCAGAGGGCCGGGGGGCAAATTGCCTAGCACAGATACGCAGTATTTT CASRGPGGKLPSTDTQYF TRBV7-2 . 18 . TRBJ2-3
TGTGCCAGCAGCCGTGAACAGGGGACAGGGCAGCCCCAGCATTTT CASSREQGTGQPQHF TRBV3-1 . 15 TRBD1 TRBJ1-5
TGCAGCCCGATGGGGGCCGGAGAGACCCAGTACTTC CSPMGAGETQYF TRBV20-1 . 12 . TRBJ2-5
TGTGCCAGCAGCTTACAGGTGGGACAGGGAACCTACGAGCAGTACTTC CASSLQVGQGTYEQYF TRBV7-9 many 16 TRBD1 TRBJ2-7
TGTGCCAGCAGCCCCAGTTACCCCTACAATGAGCAGTTCTTC CASSPSYPYNEQFF TRBV27 many 14 . TRBJ2-1
TGCAGTGCTAGTCCAGCCTACGAGCAGTACTTC CSASPAYEQYF TRBV20-1 many 11 . TRBJ2-7